These 8 T cell receptor beta chains came from one sample sequenced in a study of identical twins. TCRdb reanalysed the 5' RACE reads using MiXCR and keeps one entry per CDR3 protein. Of 300,000 to 350,000 distinct CDR3 sequences in the sample, roughly an eighth are singletons; the top ten hold 7.2%. The data were also submitted as part of a second study, on yellow fever vaccine responses in identical twins.

Sequences were obtained from CD8+ T cells sorted from blood. The receptor source for this set is a woman aged 18 to 35 in good health.

V gene TRBV19 combines with J gene TRBJ2-5, with 12 bases aligning to TRBD1. The CDR3 totals 15 residues. Looked up from germline, CDR1 is LNHDA and CDR2 is SQIVND (reference sequence). The junction had 4 bases not matched to a gene; V was cut back by 3 bases and J by 5 bases. The CDR3 nucleotides read TGTGCCAGTAGTATCCGGGACAGGGGGCCGGAGACCCAGTACTTC. Translation gives CASSIRDRGPETQYF.

The V and J genes are TRBV6-5 and TRBJ2-5; tentative D call: TRBD1 (6 bases). CDR3 length: 18 residues. Between the trimmed V and J ends, which lost 1 base and 1 base, there was a span of 19 bases. Germline values: CDR1 MNHEY, CDR2 SVGAGI. The CDR3 loop reads CASSYLSPSDSLQETQYF. CDR3 in DNA: TGTGCCAGCAGTTACTTATCCCCCTCGGACAGCCTCCAAGAGACCCAGTACTTC.

This clonotype was recorded a few times. The chain recombines TRBV5-1 with TRBJ2-5; the match to TRBD1 covers 12 bases. V trimming: 4 bases; J trimming: 4 bases; junction bases outside the gene matches: 5. CDR3 size: 15 residues. The V gene's germline CDR1 is SGHRS and CDR2 YFSETQ. For the CDR3, the DNA is TGCGCCAGCAGCGAGGGACAGGGGGCGGGAGAGACCCAGTACTTC. This translates into CASSEGQGAGETQYF.

This clonotype has more than one count but fewer than ten. The chain employs TRBV11-1 and TRBJ2-4, with 8 bases matching TRBD2. V shed 4 bases, J shed 0 bases, and the junction held 14 bases outside the gene matches. The germline gives CDR1 SGHAT, CDR2 FQDESV (reference sequence). The CDR3 runs 19 residues. CDR3 region: CASSYPGGGAPLAKNIQYF. As DNA, the CDR3 is TGTGCCAGCAGCTACCCCGGGGGGGGCGCACCTCTAGCCAAAAACATTCAGTACTTC. The full variable domain, completed using reference TRBV11-1 and TRBJ2-4, is EAEVAQSPRYKITEKSQAVAFWCDPISGHATLYWYRQILGQGPELLVQFQDESVVDDSQLPKDRFSAERLKGVDSTLKIQPAELGDSAMYLCASSYPGGGAPLAKNIQYFGAGTRLSVL.

The chain couples TRBV20-1 to TRBJ2-7; TRBD1 aligns across 10 bases. Trimming at V came to 2 bases and at J to 4 bases, leaving 5 bases not matched to a gene. CDR3 length: 14 residues. The germline V gene has CDR1 DFQATT and CDR2 SNEGSKA (reference sequence). The CDR3 region has the DNA TGCAGTGCTAGACCCCGGGACAGGGGATACGAGCAGTACGTC. It encodes CSARPRDRGYEQYV.

This clonotype was observed at least ten times. This sequence joins TRBV11-2 and TRBJ2-1; 9 bases match TRBD2. The CDR3 covers 16 residues. J was trimmed by 4 bases and V by 5 bases; bases with no gene match: 9. CDR1 is SGHAT, CDR2 FQNNGV, per germline. This CDR3 is CASSARSGGPYNEQFF. CDR3 in DNA: TGTGCCAGCAGCGCTCGTAGCGGGGGCCCGTACAATGAGCAGTTCTTC.

The CDR3 DNA sequence: TGTGCCAGCAGTTGGATCCCTGGGGATACGCAGTATTTT. This codes for CASSWIPGDTQYF. The genes are TRBV6-5 and TRBJ2-3; D not resolved. The CDR3 runs 13 residues. V was shortened by 4 bases and J by 6 bases, with 11 bases between the two germline ends. Germline lookup yields CDR1 MNHEY and CDR2 SVGAGI.

The CDR3 DNA is TGTGCCAGCAGAGAGACAGGGGGCGCGGGCAATGAGCAGTTCTTC. It specifies CASRETGGAGNEQFF. J is TRBJ2-1 and V is TRBV11-1; 10 bases map to TRBD1. This CDR3 region has 15 residues. Germline trimming cut 6 bases from V and 6 bases from J; bases unmatched to any gene: 8. Per the germline V gene, CDR1 is SGHAT and CDR2 is FQDESV (reference sequence).